The table lists the clone carrying this TCR beta chain with a count of one. The antigen remains unidentified. This sample was included in a study of shared clonotypes between healthy human individuals. Study context: For every donor, three CD4 naive, three CD4 memory, two CD8 naive and one CD8 memory plates were used. General study findings and limits: Only blood underwent sampling, and tissue repertoires likely differ.

Per germline, CDR1 SGHAT and CDR2 FQNNGV. Trimming took off 0 bases at V and 0 bases at J, with 9 bases between the two ends. CDR3 size: 16 residues. Profiled with immunoSEQ multiplex PCR; TCRdb holds only in-frame clones, not every one. The data hold around 700,000 clones, with around 72% observed a single time. The chain couples TRBV11-2 to TRBJ1-3; no reliable D call. Specimen: memory CD4+ T cells sorted from blood. As to subset: CD45RA-negative fraction. This clonotype was obtained from a woman in her twenties or thirties in good health. Here the CDR3 reads CASSLEPGSSGNTIYF. CDR3 DNA sequence: TGTGCCAGCAGCTTAGAGCCCGGGAGCTCTGGAAACACCATATATTTT.